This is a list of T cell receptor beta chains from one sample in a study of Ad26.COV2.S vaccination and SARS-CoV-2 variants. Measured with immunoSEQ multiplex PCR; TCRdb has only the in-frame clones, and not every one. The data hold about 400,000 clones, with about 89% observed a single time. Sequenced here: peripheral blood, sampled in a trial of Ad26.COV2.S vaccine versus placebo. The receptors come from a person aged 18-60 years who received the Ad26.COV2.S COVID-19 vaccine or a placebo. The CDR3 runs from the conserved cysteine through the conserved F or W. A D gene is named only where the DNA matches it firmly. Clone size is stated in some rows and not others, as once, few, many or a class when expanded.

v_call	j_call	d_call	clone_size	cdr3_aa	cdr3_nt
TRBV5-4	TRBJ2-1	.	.	CASSLSGGNEQFF	TGTGCCAGCAGCTTGAGTGGGGGAAATGAGCAGTTCTTC
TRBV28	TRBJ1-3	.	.	CASSLSDPGNTIYF	TGTGCCAGCAGCTTGTCGGACCCCGGAAACACCATATATTTT
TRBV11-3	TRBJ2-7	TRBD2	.	CASSLGLAWDEQYF	TGTGCCAGCAGCCTAGGACTAGCGTGGGACGAGCAGTACTTC
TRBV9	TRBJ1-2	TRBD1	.	CASSVDALGTGPGGYTF	TGTGCCAGCAGCGTAGATGCCCTCGGGACAGGGCCTGGCGGCTACACCTTC
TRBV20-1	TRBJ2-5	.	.	CSARKQETQYF	TGCAGTGCTAGAAAGCAGGAGACCCAGTACTTC
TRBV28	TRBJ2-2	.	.	CASSFGGRDTGELFF	TGTGCCAGCAGTTTCGGGGGGCGCGACACCGGGGAGCTGTTTTTT
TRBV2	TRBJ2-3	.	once	CASGGMPITDTQYF	TGTGCCAGCGGGGGAATGCCCATCACAGATACGCAGTATTTT
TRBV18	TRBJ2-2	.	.	CASSPPGLPGSGELFF	TGTGCCAGCTCACCGCCGGGACTCCCTGGGTCCGGGGAGCTGTTTTTT
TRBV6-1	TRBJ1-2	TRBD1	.	CASSEGVGGNYGYTF	TGTGCCAGCAGTGAAGGGGTAGGGGGCAACTATGGCTACACCTTC
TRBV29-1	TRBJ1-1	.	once	CSVHRAEGTEAFF	TGCAGCGTTCACAGGGCCGAGGGCACTGAAGCTTTCTTT
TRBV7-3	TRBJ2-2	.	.	CASSLSRGVTGELFF	TGTGCCAGCAGCTTAAGCAGGGGTGTGACCGGGGAGCTGTTTTTT
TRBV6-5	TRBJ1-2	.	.	CASSYSAGIYGYTF	TGTGCCAGCAGTTACTCGGCAGGAATCTATGGCTACACCTTC
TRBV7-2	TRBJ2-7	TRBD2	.	CASSLRLAGGPGQYF	TGTGCCAGCAGCCTTCGGCTAGCGGGAGGGCCGGGGCAGTACTTC
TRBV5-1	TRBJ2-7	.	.	CASSRDGSYEQYF	TGCGCCAGCTCCCGGGACGGTTCCTACGAGCAGTACTTC
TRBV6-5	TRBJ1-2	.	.	CASTADPNYGYTF	TGTGCCAGCACTGCGGACCCCAACTATGGCTACACCTTC
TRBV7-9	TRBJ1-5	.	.	CASSPMGSNQPQHF	TGTGCCAGCAGTCCCATGGGTAGCAATCAGCCCCAGCATTTT
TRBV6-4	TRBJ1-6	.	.	CASSEGGYNSPLHF	TGTGCCAGCAGTGAGGGGGGGTATAATTCACCCCTCCACTTT
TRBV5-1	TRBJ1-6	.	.	CASSWTGPGSSPLHF	TGCGCCAGCAGCTGGACCGGTCCCGGGAGTTCACCCCTCCACTTT
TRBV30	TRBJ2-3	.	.	CAWSPGTLTDTQYF	TGTGCCTGGAGCCCAGGGACTCTCACAGATACGCAGTATTTT
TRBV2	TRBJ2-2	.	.	CASSEPDTNTGELFF	TGTGCCAGCAGTGAACCGGATACTAACACCGGGGAGCTGTTTTTT
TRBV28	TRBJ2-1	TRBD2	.	CASSLISGSNEQFF	TGTGCCAGCAGTTTAATTAGCGGGAGTAATGAGCAGTTCTTC
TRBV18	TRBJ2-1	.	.	CASSPPQGAARYNEQFF	TGTGCCAGCTCACCACCTCAGGGCGCGGCGCGTTACAATGAGCAGTTCTTC
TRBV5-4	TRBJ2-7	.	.	CASSLEASYEQYF	TGTGCCAGCAGCTTGGAGGCCTCCTACGAGCAGTACTTC
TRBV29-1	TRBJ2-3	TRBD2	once	CSVEVLAGVNTQYF	TGCAGCGTTGAAGTACTAGCGGGAGTAAATACGCAGTATTTT
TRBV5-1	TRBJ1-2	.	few	CASSLDSYGYTF	TGCGCCAGCAGCTTGGACAGCTATGGCTACACCTTC
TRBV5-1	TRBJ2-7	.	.	CASSLAGTATYEQYF	TGCGCCAGCAGCTTGGCGGGAACCGCGACCTACGAGCAGTACTTC
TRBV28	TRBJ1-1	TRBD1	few	CASSLARPKQGAGTEAFF	TGTGCCAGCAGTTTGGCCCGCCCCAAACAGGGGGCCGGTACTGAAGCTTTCTTT
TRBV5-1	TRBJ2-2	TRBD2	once	CASSLPGTSGRLSGELFF	TGCGCCAGCAGCTTACCCGGGACTAGCGGGAGGCTTTCCGGGGAGCTGTTTTTT
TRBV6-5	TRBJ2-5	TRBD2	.	CASSYSKASGGETQYF	TGTGCCAGCAGTTACTCGAAAGCTAGCGGGGGGGAGACCCAGTACTTC
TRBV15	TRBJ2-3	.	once	CATSKSQGFTDTQYF	TGTGCCACCAGCAAAAGCCAGGGGTTCACAGATACGCAGTATTTT
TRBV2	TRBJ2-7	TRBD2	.	CASSVETSGRGGEQYF	TGTGCCAGCAGTGTAGAGACTAGCGGCCGGGGAGGTGAGCAGTACTTC
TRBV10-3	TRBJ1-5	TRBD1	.	CAISADRGGQPQHF	TGTGCCATCAGTGCTGACAGGGGCGGTCAGCCCCAGCATTTT
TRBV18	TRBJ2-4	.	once	CASSDAQGGKNIQYF	TGTGCCAGCTCCGACGCCCAGGGGGGAAAAAACATTCAGTACTTC
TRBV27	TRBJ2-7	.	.	CASSVIGGRSYEQYF	TGTGCCAGCAGTGTCATTGGGGGGCGCAGCTACGAGCAGTACTTC
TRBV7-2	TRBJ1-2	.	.	CASSPSSQGFYGYTF	TGTGCCAGCAGCCCCTCTTCACAGGGATTCTATGGCTACACCTTC
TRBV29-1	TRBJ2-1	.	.	CSVLKPGSNNEQFF	TGCAGCGTCCTGAAGCCGGGATCCAACAATGAGCAGTTCTTC
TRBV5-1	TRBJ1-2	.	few	CASSLDTGINYGYTF	TGCGCCAGCAGCTTGGATACAGGGATCAACTATGGCTACACCTTC
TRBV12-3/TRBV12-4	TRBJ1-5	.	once	CASSFNQPQHF	TGTGCCAGCAGTTTTAATCAGCCCCAGCATTTT
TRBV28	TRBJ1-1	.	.	CASNPLRGRSNTEAFF	TGTGCCAGCAACCCCCTGAGGGGCAGATCGAACACTGAAGCTTTCTTT
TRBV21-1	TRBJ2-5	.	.	CALLRAQETQYF	TGTGCCCTTCTCCGGGCTCAAGAGACCCAGTACTTC
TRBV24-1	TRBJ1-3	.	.	CATSDGGRGNTIYF	TGTGCCACCAGTGATGGAGGGAGGGGAAACACCATATATTTT
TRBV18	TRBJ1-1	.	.	CASSPGLNTEAFF	TGTGCCAGCTCTCCGGGACTAAACACTGAAGCTTTCTTT
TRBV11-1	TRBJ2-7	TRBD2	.	CASSLWEGPYEQYF	TGTGCCAGCAGCTTATGGGAGGGTCCCTACGAGCAGTACTTC
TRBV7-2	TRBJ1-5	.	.	CASSLAFRGGQPQHF	TGTGCCAGCAGCTTAGCTTTCAGGGGAGGTCAGCCCCAGCATTTT
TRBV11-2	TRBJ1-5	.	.	CASSSQQDQPQHF	TGTGCCAGCAGCTCCCAACAGGATCAGCCCCAGCATTTT
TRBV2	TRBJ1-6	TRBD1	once	CASSAAGGQGNSPLHF	TGTGCCAGCAGTGCAGCGGGAGGACAGGGTAATTCACCCCTCCACTTT
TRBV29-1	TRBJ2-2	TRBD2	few	CSVEGTSENTGELFF	TGCAGCGTTGAAGGGACTAGCGAAAACACCGGGGAGCTGTTTTTT
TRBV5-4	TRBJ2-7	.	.	CASSATGDREQYF	TGTGCCAGCAGCGCGACAGGTGATCGCGAGCAGTACTTC
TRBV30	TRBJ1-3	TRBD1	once	CALQGAGGNTIYF	TGTGCCTTACAGGGGGCCGGTGGAAACACCATATATTTT
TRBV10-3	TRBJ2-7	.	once	CAISVGQGYEQYF	TGTGCCATCAGTGTGGGGCAGGGCTACGAGCAGTACTTC
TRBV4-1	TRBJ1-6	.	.	CASSQDGRRNSPLHF	TGCGCCAGCAGCCAAGATGGTCGCAGAAATTCACCCCTCCACTTT
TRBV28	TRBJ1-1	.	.	CASSLRLRAALKANTEAFF	TGTGCCAGCAGTTTAAGACTTCGGGCAGCTCTTAAGGCGAACACTGAAGCTTTCTTT
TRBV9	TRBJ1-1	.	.	CASSVDHGNTEAFF	TGTGCCAGCAGCGTAGATCACGGAAACACTGAAGCTTTCTTT
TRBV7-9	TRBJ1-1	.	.	CASSFSGQNTEAFF	TGTGCCAGCAGTTTTTCCGGCCAGAACACTGAAGCTTTCTTT
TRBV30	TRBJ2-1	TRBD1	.	CAWNRDRGHEQFF	TGTGCCTGGAACCGGGACAGGGGACATGAGCAGTTCTTC
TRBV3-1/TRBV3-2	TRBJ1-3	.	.	CASSQGGGSSGNTIYF	TGTGCCAGCAGCCAAGGGGGGGGGAGCTCTGGAAACACCATATATTTT
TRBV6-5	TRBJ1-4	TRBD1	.	CASRRTGATNEKLFF	TGTGCCAGCAGACGGACAGGGGCAACTAATGAAAAACTGTTTTTT
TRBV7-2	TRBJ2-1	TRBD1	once	CASRNPGTVYNEQFF	TGTGCCAGCAGGAACCCGGGGACAGTCTACAATGAGCAGTTCTTC
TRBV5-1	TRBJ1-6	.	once	CASTLGQRNSPLHF	TGCGCCAGCACCCTCGGACAGCGTAATTCACCCCTCCACTTT